These 14 T cell receptor beta chains came from one sample sequenced in a study of PD-1 blockade in classical Hodgkin lymphoma. Only in-frame clones appear in the TCRdb table, and some are missing; sequencing was by immunoSEQ multiplex PCR. This table has about 97,000 clones, 65% to 85% appearing once. There was relapse after autologous stem cell transplantation in every patient, and there was variation in brentuximab vedotin exposure. The sequencing here drew on peripheral blood mononuclear cells (PBMCs), taken at baseline. The receptor set was obtained from a human donor with classical Hodgkin lymphoma.

The genes are TRBV18 and TRBJ1-1; weak D call: TRBD1 (5 bases). V lost 4 bases to trimming and J lost 8 bases, with 14 bases between them. The length of the CDR3 is 13 residues. Germline CDR1 KGHSH, CDR2 LQKENI. CDR3 sequence (DNA): TGTGCCAGCTCACAGGAGGGGCTGGCCGAAGCTTTCTTT. It specifies CASSQEGLAEAFF.

The chain uses TRBV11-3 and TRBJ2-7; D gene ambiguous. This CDR3 is 13 amino acids long. Trimming shortened V by 3 bases and J by 6 bases, and 12 bases separated the two germline ends. Looked up from germline, CDR1 is SGHNT and CDR2 is YENEEA. The chain's CDR3 is CASSLQVRSEQYF. CDR3 DNA sequence: TGTGCCAGCAGCTTGCAGGTTCGATCCGAGCAGTACTTC.

This chain connects TRBV21-1 to TRBJ2-7. TRBV21-1 is an annotated pseudogene. The CDR3 is made up of 21 amino acids. The DNA of the CDR3 is TGTGCCAGCAGCAAAGCGCTTTCCCCTGTCGTTCCGAAGGGTCCGTGGGACGAGCAGTACTTC. It codes for CASSKALSPVVPKGPWDEQYF.

Only one count was recorded for this clone. The rearrangement links TRBV13 to TRBJ2-1; 10 nucleotides match TRBD2. The V and J ends lost 0 bases and 8 bases, in that order; junction bases with no gene match: 7. From germline, CDR1 is PRHDT and CDR2 FYEKMQ (reference sequence). The CDR3 contains 16 residues. CDR3 in DNA: TGTGCCAGCAGCTTAGGGGCTAGCGGGAGATGGGATGAGCAGTTCTTC. Protein: CASSLGASGRWDEQFF.

V gene TRBV7-2 combines with J gene TRBJ2-7; D unclear. Germline CDR1 is SGHTA and CDR2 is FQGNSA. Trimming cost V 1 base and J 0 bases, with 7 bases left between them. The CDR3 is 14 residues long. CDR3 protein: CASSLERFSYEQYF. CDR3 nucleotide sequence: TGTGCCAGCAGCTTAGAACGCTTCTCCTACGAGCAGTACTTC. The entire variable domain, with the rest obtained from reference TRBV7-2 and TRBJ2-7, is as follows: GAGVSQSPSNKVTEKGKDVELRCDPISGHTALYWYRQSLGQGLEFLIYFQGNSAPDKSGLPSDRFSAERTGGSVSTLTIQRTQQEDSAVYLCASSLERFSYEQYFGPGTRLTVT.

In its sample, this clone was seen a few times. V is TRBV30 and J is TRBJ1-1; 7 bases are a match to TRBD1. Germline V lookup: CDR1 GTSNPN, CDR2 SVGIG (reference sequence). The CDR3 has 12 amino acids. The V gene end was trimmed by 3 bases and the J gene end by 5 bases; junction bases not matched to a gene: 3. The chain's CDR3 is CAWRTGRTEAFF. Written as DNA, the CDR3 is TGTGCCTGGAGGACAGGGAGGACTGAAGCTTTCTTT.

The chain carries TRBV7-8 and TRBJ1-4; 8 nucleotides match TRBD1. CDR3 length equals 15 residues. Per germline, CDR1 SGHVS and CDR2 FQNEAQ. With V trimmed by 6 bases and J by 5 bases, 8 bases remained unmatched. CDR3 DNA sequence: TGTGCCAGCAGGGCCTGGGGACAGGAAAATGAAAAACTGTTTTTT. It specifies CASRAWGQENEKLFF.

The chain joins TRBV7-2 to TRBJ2-7, with 9 bases aligning to TRBD2. Germline trimming cut 0 bases from V and 5 bases from J; bases unmatched to any gene: 5. The CDR3 sequence is 15 residues long. CDR1 is SGHTA, CDR2 FQGNSA, per germline. CDR3 bases: TGTGCCAGCAGCTTAGCTCCTAGCGGGAATCACGAGCAGTACTTC. Protein: CASSLAPSGNHEQYF.

Only a few counts were recorded for this clone. The rearrangement uses TRBV5-1 and TRBJ2-7; 13 positions match TRBD2. The CDR3 consists of 15 residues. Germline loops: CDR1 SGHRS, CDR2 YFSETQ. The ends lost 3 bases at V and 4 bases at J; junction bases unmatched: 4. This chain's CDR3 is CASSSPTSGRYEQYF. The CDR3, as DNA: TGCGCCAGCAGCTCCCCGACTAGCGGGAGGTACGAGCAGTACTTC. Using reference TRBV5-1 and TRBJ2-7 for the parts outside the CDR3, the full variable domain is KAGVTQTPRYLIKTRGQQVTLSCSPISGHRSVSWYQQTPGQGLQFLFEYFSETQRNKGNFPGRFSGRQFSNSRSEMNVSTLELGDSALYLCASSSPTSGRYEQYFGPGTRLTVT.

The chain has TRBV5-4 and TRBJ2-1, with D possibly TRBD2 on 6 matching bases. The CDR3 length is 15 residues. Deletions cut 6 bases from V and 0 bases from J, with 13 bases between. The V gene's germline CDR1 is SGHNT and CDR2 YYREEE (reference sequence). The chain's CDR3 is CASTRGTGSYNEQFF. CDR3 nucleotide sequence: TGTGCCAGCACCCGGGGGACCGGCTCCTACAATGAGCAGTTCTTC. Filled out from reference TRBV5-4 and TRBJ2-1, the complete variable domain reads ETGVTQSPTHLIKTRGQQVTLRCSSQSGHNTVSWYQQALGQGPQFIFQYYREEENGRGNFPPRFSGLQFPNYSSELNVNALELDDSALYLCASTRGTGSYNEQFFGPGTRLTVL.

V usage is TRBV28 and J usage is TRBJ2-7, with D possibly called TRBD1 or TRBD2 (6 bases each). The CDR3 contains 14 residues. With 6 bases removed from V and 3 bases from J, the gap between germline ends came to 15 bases. Germline V gene lookup returns CDR1 MDHEN and CDR2 SYDVKM. The CDR3 loop reads CASRPWGARYEQYF. CDR3 nucleotides: TGTGCCAGCAGACCTTGGGGGGCGCGCTACGAGCAGTACTTC. Together with reference TRBV28 and TRBJ2-7, the CDR3 gives the full variable domain: DVKVTQSSRYLVKRTGEKVFLECVQDMDHENMFWYRQDPGLGLRLIYFSYDVKMKEKGDIPEGYSVSREKKERFSLILESASTNQTSMYLCASRPWGARYEQYFGPGTRLTVT.

The chain couples TRBV5-1 to TRBJ2-2; weak D call: TRBD2 (5 bases). Trimming removed 0 bases from V and 3 bases from J, with 12 bases in between. CDR1 SGHRS and CDR2 YFSETQ come from the germline V gene. CDR3 size: 16 residues. As DNA, the CDR3 is TGCGCCAGCAGCTTGGACGCGGGTCGGGACACCGGGGAGCTGTTTTTT. Protein sequence: CASSLDAGRDTGELFF.

The chain employs TRBV12-5 and TRBJ2-7; 16 bases are a match to TRBD2. CDR1 LGHNT and CDR2 FRNRAP come from the germline V gene. V gave up 5 bases and J gave up 4 bases; unmatched junction bases: 2. CDR3 length: 15 amino acids. CDR3 DNA: TGTGCTAGTGGTCCGGGACTAGCGGGAGGGTACGAGCAGTACTTC. Its translation is CASGPGLAGGYEQYF.

To note about this clone: Other DNA sequences within the sample encode an identical CDR3. The J gene is TRBJ2-3, the V gene TRBV5-1, with unresolved D. Trimming shortened V by 4 bases and J by 4 bases, and 7 bases separated the two germline ends. The CDR3 is 12 residues long. Germline CDR1 and CDR2: SGHRS and YFSETQ. This chain's CDR3 is CASSRPPDTQYF. In DNA form, the CDR3 reads TGCGCCAGCAGCAGGCCCCCAGATACGCAGTATTTT.